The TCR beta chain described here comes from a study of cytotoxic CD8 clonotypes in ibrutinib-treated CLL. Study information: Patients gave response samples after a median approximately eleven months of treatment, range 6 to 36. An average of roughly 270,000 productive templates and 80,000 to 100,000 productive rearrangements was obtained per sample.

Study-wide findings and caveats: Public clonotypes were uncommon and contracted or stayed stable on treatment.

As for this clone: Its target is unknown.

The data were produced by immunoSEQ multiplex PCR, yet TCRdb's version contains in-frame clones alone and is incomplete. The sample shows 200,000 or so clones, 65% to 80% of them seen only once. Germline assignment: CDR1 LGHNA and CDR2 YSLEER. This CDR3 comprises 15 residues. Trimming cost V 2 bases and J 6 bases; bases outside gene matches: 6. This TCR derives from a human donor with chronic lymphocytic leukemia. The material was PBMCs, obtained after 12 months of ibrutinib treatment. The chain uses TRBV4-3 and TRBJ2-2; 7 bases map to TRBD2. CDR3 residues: CASSQNEGGPGELFF. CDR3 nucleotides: TGCGCCAGCAGCCAAAATGAGGGAGGGCCCGGGGAGCTGTTTTTT.